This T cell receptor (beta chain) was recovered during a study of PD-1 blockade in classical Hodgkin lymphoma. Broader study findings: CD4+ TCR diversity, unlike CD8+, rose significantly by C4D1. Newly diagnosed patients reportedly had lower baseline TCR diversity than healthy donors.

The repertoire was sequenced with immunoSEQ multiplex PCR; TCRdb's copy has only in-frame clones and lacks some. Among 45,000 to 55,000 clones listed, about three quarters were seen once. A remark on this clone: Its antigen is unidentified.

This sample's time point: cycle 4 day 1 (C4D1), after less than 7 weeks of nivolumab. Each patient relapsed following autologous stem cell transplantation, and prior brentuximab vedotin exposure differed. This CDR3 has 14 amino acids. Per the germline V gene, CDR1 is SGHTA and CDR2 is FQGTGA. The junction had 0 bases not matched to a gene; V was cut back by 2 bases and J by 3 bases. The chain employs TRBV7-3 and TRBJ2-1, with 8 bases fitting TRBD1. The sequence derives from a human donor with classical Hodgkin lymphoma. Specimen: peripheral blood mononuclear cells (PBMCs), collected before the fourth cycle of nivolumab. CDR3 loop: CASSLGTGYNEQFF. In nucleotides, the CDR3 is TGTGCCAGCAGCTTAGGGACAGGCTACAATGAGCAGTTCTTC.